One and the same sample provided the 22 T cell receptor beta chains below, sequenced in a study of lymphopenia after photon versus proton radiotherapy. Sequencing was performed with immunoSEQ multiplex PCR; in TCRdb, only in-frame clones are kept and a portion is missing. The sample includes 28,000 or so clones, approximately 85% of them seen just once. The sample in question was peripheral blood, obtained from a patient treated with photon-based radiotherapy. These receptors came from a man aged 25 to 40 with gastric cancer.

This clone was counted a few times. The chain carries TRBV6-1 and TRBJ2-5; D gene unclear. CDR1 and CDR2 (germline): MNHNS, SASEGT. Trimming took 5 bases from V and 5 from J, leaving 3 bases between them. The CDR3 sequence is 10 residues long. CDR3: CASSRETQYF. The CDR3, as DNA: TGTGCCAGCAGTAGGGAGACCCAGTACTTC.

This chain connects TRBV7-2 to TRBJ2-1; possible D gene TRBD2, 6 bases. Trimming removed 2 bases at V and 10 bases at J, with 18 bases between. Germline loops: CDR1 SGHTA, CDR2 FQGNSA. This CDR3 has 15 amino acids. CDR3 in amino acids: CASSLLIGGGKEQFF. The CDR3 DNA is TGTGCCAGCAGCTTATTGATTGGTGGCGGGAAGGAGCAGTTCTTC.

The chain is built from TRBV5-1 and TRBJ2-2, with D possibly matching TRBD1 (6 bases). Trimming left V 5 bases short and J 3 bases short, with 8 bases between. Germline assignment: CDR1 SGHRS and CDR2 YFSETQ. The CDR3 length is 13 residues. The CDR3 region has the DNA TGCGCCAGCAGGGACAGTCACACCGGGGAGCTGTTTTTT. Translating it yields CASRDSHTGELFF.

The count of this clone is one. The chain has TRBV7-2 and TRBJ2-5, with D possibly matching TRBD2 (6 bases). CDR1 is SGHTA and CDR2 is FQGNSA in the germline V gene. The CDR3 totals 13 residues. V was shortened by 3 bases and J by 5 bases, with 10 bases between the two germline ends. In DNA, the CDR3 is TGTGCCAGCAGCTTCGGAGGGACGGAGACCCAGTACTTC. It is translated as CASSFGGTETQYF.

V usage is TRBV4-1 and J usage is TRBJ2-5; D gene ambiguous. The germline CDR1 and CDR2 sequences are MGHRA and YSYEKL. This CDR3 spans 15 amino acids. The V end lost 3 bases, the J end lost 0 bases, and 11 bases lay between the germline ends. CDR3 loop: CASSHEAWDQETQYF. In nucleotides, the CDR3 is TGCGCCAGCAGCCATGAAGCCTGGGACCAAGAGACCCAGTACTTC.

The CDR3 sequence: CASSFLTDQETQYF. In DNA, the CDR3 is TGTGCCAGCAGTTTCCTGACAGACCAAGAGACCCAGTACTTC. The chain has TRBV28 and TRBJ2-5; a weak D match, TRBD1 (5 bases). The CDR3 is made up of 14 amino acids. V lost 3 bases to trimming and J lost 0 bases, with 8 bases between them. Germline V gene lookup returns CDR1 MDHEN and CDR2 SYDVKM.

The chain is built from TRBV28 and TRBJ1-5, with 7 bases lining up with TRBD1. Germline CDR1 reads MDHEN; CDR2 reads SYDVKM. This CDR3 comprises 13 residues. V lost 4 bases, J lost 4 bases, and 1 base stayed unmatched. The CDR3 loop reads CASSWTGNQPQHF. Written as DNA, the CDR3 is TGTGCCAGCAGTTGGACAGGAAATCAGCCCCAGCATTTT.

The rearrangement uses TRBV5-4 and TRBJ1-6; 11 bases are shared with TRBD1. V trimming: 3 bases; J trimming: 7 bases; junction bases outside the gene matches: 9. Germline V gives CDR1 SGHNT, CDR2 YYREEE (reference sequence). The CDR3 runs 17 residues. CDR3 residues: CASSSPGQGARNSPLHF. The CDR3 DNA reads TGTGCCAGCAGCTCCCCCGGACAGGGGGCTCGAAATTCACCCCTCCACTTT.

The J gene is TRBJ2-2, the V gene TRBV4-1, with D possibly being TRBD2 (5 bases). V was pared by 0 bases and J by 2 bases, with 10 bases between. Germline loops: CDR1 MGHRA, CDR2 YSYEKL. CDR3 size: 16 residues. The CDR3 region is CASSQESGGNTGELFF. The CDR3 DNA sequence: TGCGCCAGCAGCCAAGAGAGCGGAGGCAACACCGGGGAGCTGTTTTTT.

The genes are TRBV4-3 and TRBJ1-2; 8 nucleotides align to TRBD1. Unmatched junction bases numbered 5, after V lost 4 bases and J lost 4 bases. The CDR3 runs to 14 residues. The V gene's germline CDR1 is LGHNA and CDR2 YSLEER. For the CDR3, the DNA is TGCGCCAGCAGCCCCTCCGACAGGGGCTATGGCTACACCTTC. This sequence encodes CASSPSDRGYGYTF.

The chain couples TRBV19 to TRBJ2-2; D unclear. With 6 bases removed from V and 0 bases from J, the gap between germline ends came to 8 bases. The CDR3 consists of 14 residues. Germline V gene sequence: CDR1 LNHDA, CDR2 SQIVND (reference sequence). The CDR3: CASSKAPNTGELFF. CDR3 in DNA: TGTGCCAGTAGCAAGGCCCCGAACACCGGGGAGCTGTTTTTT. The entire variable domain, with the rest obtained from reference TRBV19 and TRBJ2-2, is as follows: DGGITQSPKYLFRKEGQNVTLSCEQNLNHDAMYWYRQDPGQGLRLIYYSQIVNDFQKGDIAEGYSVSREKKESFPLTVTSAQKNPTAFYLCASSKAPNTGELFFGEGSRLTVL.

The chain uses TRBV7-2 and TRBJ1-1, with TRBD1 as a possible D gene (6 bases). The V and J ends lost 5 bases and 4 bases respectively, with 14 bases between them. The CDR3 is 14 amino acids. CDR1 SGHTA and CDR2 FQGNSA come from the germline V gene. The CDR3 is CASSPRDILTEAFF. The CDR3 DNA is TGTGCCAGCAGCCCCAGGGACATCCTCACTGAAGCTTTCTTT.

The CDR3 DNA reads as TGTGCCAGCAGTCAGGACAGGGGGCTCCAAGAGACCCAGTACTTC. It is translated as CASSQDRGLQETQYF. The rearrangement links TRBV28 to TRBJ2-5; 11 nucleotides line up with TRBD1. This CDR3 region has 15 residues. Trimming took 5 bases from V and 1 from J; bases not matched to a gene: 3. Germline V gene sequence: CDR1 MDHEN, CDR2 SYDVKM.

This sequence joins TRBV14 and TRBJ1-1; D may be TRBD1 (5 bases). V lost 2 bases to trimming and J lost 9 bases, with 10 bases between them. The CDR3 has 12 amino acids. Looked up from germline, CDR1 is SGHDN and CDR2 is FVKESK. CDR3 sequence (DNA): TGTGCCAGCAGCCAATGGGGGTTTAAAGCTTTCTTT. Encoded protein: CASSQWGFKAFF.

The V gene is TRBV7-3, the J gene TRBJ2-5; the match to TRBD1 covers 8 bases. Germline V gene data show CDR1 as SGHTA and CDR2 as FQGTGA. V was pared by 8 bases and J by 3 bases, with 5 bases of the junction left unmatched. The CDR3 loop spans 13 amino acids. CDR3 DNA sequence: TGTGCCAGCGGCCAGGACAGGGAAGAGACCCAGTACTTC. It codes for CASGQDREETQYF.

This chain uses TRBV6-4 with TRBJ2-1; D call uncertain. Trimming cost V 0 bases and J 5 bases, with 5 bases left between them. The germline CDR1 and CDR2 sequences are MRHNA and SNTAGT. This CDR3 has 13 amino acids. This CDR3 reads CASSDSTNNEQFF. For the CDR3, the DNA is TGTGCCAGCAGTGACTCGACGAACAATGAGCAGTTCTTC.

There are a few counts of this clone. The V gene is TRBV9, the J gene TRBJ1-2; the match to TRBD1 covers 7 bases. Per germline, CDR1 SGDLS and CDR2 YYNGEE. Trimming took 4 bases from V and 8 from J; bases not matched to a gene: 11. The CDR3 length is 14 residues. The chain's CDR3 is CASSPSGGGDGYTF. The CDR3 bases are TGTGCCAGCAGCCCCAGCGGAGGGGGCGACGGCTACACCTTC.

The chain has TRBV7-2 and TRBJ2-2; D possibly corresponds to TRBD2 (5 bases). The CDR3 runs to 14 residues. Germline assignment: CDR1 SGHTA and CDR2 FQGNSA. V was shortened by 5 bases and J by 5 bases, with 12 bases between the two germline ends. The CDR3 protein is CASSIDIATGELFF. The CDR3 nucleotides are TGTGCCAGCAGCATCGACATAGCGACCGGGGAGCTGTTTTTT.

J is TRBJ2-1 and V is TRBV9; no clear D. The CDR3 covers 15 residues. Germline lookup yields CDR1 SGDLS and CDR2 YYNGEE. Trimming left V 0 bases short and J 0 bases short, with 7 bases between. The CDR3 nucleotides read TGTGCCAGCAGCGTAGACCCTAGCTCCTACAATGAGCAGTTCTTC. Its protein product is CASSVDPSSYNEQFF.

The chain recombines TRBV6-5 with TRBJ2-3, with TRBD2 matching over 11 bases. With 5 bases clipped from V and 4 bases from J, the junction kept 5 bases outside the gene matches. The CDR3 has 15 amino acids. CDR1 MNHEY and CDR2 SVGAGI come from the germline V gene. The CDR3 sequence is CASSMIAGGADTQYF. For the CDR3, the DNA is TGTGCCAGCAGTATGATAGCGGGAGGGGCAGATACGCAGTATTTT.

V and J are TRBV5-1 and TRBJ2-1, with 7 bases lining up with TRBD1. CDR1 and CDR2 from the germline V gene are SGHRS and YFSETQ. CDR3 length equals 15 residues. The V segment lost 4 bases and the J segment 7 bases; nucleotides outside the gene matches: 11. Here the CDR3 reads CASSITGVGLNEQFF. The CDR3, as DNA: TGCGCCAGCAGCATAACAGGGGTGGGCTTGAATGAGCAGTTCTTC. The variable domain in full, completed from reference TRBV5-1 and TRBJ2-1, reads KAGVTQTPRYLIKTRGQQVTLSCSPISGHRSVSWYQQTPGQGLQFLFEYFSETQRNKGNFPGRFSGRQFSNSRSEMNVSTLELGDSALYLCASSITGVGLNEQFFGPGTRLTVL.

The CDR3 here is CAAAAGPYNEQFF. CDR3 sequence (DNA): TGTGCCGCGGCGGCGGGACCCTACAATGAGCAGTTCTTC. The chain carries TRBV5-4 and TRBJ2-1; a weak D match, TRBD2 (6 bases). V lost 10 bases to trimming and J lost 2 bases, with 13 bases between them. The germline V gene has CDR1 SGHNT and CDR2 YYREEE (reference sequence). The CDR3 totals 13 residues.